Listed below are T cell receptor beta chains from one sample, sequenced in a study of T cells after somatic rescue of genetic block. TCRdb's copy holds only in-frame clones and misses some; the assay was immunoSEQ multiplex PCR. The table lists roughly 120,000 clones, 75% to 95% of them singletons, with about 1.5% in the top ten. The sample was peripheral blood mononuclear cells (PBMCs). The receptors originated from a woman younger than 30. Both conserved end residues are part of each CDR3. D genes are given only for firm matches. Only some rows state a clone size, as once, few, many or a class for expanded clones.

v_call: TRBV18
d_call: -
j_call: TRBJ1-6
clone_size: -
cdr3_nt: TGTGCCAGCTCACCGGAGCTAGGACGGGATAATTCACCCCTCCACTTT
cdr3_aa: CASSPELGRDNSPLHF

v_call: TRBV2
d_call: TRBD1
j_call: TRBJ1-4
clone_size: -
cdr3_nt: TGTGCCAGCAGTGAGGACAGGGGGGATGAAAAACTGTTTTTT
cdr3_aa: CASSEDRGDEKLFF

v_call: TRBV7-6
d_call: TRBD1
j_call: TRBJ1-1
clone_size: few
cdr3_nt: TGTGCCAGCAGCTTAGGAGGACAGGGGGTGAACACTGAAGCTTTCTTT
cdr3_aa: CASSLGGQGVNTEAFF

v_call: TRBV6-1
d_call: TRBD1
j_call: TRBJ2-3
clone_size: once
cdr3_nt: TGTGCCAGCAGCCGGACAGGGGGCGGGGGAGCGCAGTATTTT
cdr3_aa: CASSRTGGGGAQYF

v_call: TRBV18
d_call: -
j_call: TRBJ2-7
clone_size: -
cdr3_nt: TGTGCCAGCTCACCCGACATCAGAGGGGGTACATATTTCTCGGACGAGCAGTACTTC
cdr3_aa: CASSPDIRGGTYFSDEQYF

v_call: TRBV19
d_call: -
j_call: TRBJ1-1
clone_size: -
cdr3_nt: TGTGCCAGTAGAAGTGAAAGGGAGAGGACTGAAGCTTTCTTT
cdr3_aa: CASRSERERTEAFF

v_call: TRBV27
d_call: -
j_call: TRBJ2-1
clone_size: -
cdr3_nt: TGTGCCAGCAGTCCTAAAGGGAATGAGCAGTTCTTC
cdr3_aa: CASSPKGNEQFF

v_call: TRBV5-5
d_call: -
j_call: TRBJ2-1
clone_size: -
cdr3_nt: TGTGCCAGCAGCTTGCGGACGCCTACTCAAACGGGGTACAATGAGCAGTTCTTC
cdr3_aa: CASSLRTPTQTGYNEQFF

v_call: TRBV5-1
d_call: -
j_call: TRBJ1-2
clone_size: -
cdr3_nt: TGCGCCAGCAGTCCCGGACGAGAGGGGGTCTATGGCTACACCTTC
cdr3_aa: CASSPGREGVYGYTF

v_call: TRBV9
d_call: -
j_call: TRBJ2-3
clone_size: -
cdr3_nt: TGTGCCAGCAGCGTAGACGCAGGAAGGGCCCCAGATACGCAGTATTTT
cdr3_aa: CASSVDAGRAPDTQYF

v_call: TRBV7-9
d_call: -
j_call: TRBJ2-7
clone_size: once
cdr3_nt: TGTGCCAGCAGCCCCTCGGGCGGTGTCAGCTCCTACGAGCAGTACTTC
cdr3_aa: CASSPSGGVSSYEQYF

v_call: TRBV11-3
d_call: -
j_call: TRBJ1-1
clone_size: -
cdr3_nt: TGTGCCAGCAGCCTGGACAGGAACACTGAAGCTTTCTTT
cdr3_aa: CASSLDRNTEAFF

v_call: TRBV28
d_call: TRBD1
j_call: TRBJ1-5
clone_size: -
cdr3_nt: TGTGCCAGCAGTCCTCCAGGGGGCAGGGGTAGGCAGCCCCAGCATTTT
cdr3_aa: CASSPPGGRGRQPQHF

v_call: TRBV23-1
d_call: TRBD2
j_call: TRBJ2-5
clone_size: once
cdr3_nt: TGCGCCAGCAGTCAATCGCGGGGGGCAAATCGTCCACCGTACTTC
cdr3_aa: CASSQSRGANRPPYF

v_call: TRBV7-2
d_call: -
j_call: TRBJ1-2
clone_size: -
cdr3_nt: TGTGCCAGCAGCTTAGAGGACGGGGGTGGCTACACCTTC
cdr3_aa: CASSLEDGGGYTF

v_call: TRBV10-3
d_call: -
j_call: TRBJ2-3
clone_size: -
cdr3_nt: TGTGCCATCAGATACACAGATACGCAGTATTTT
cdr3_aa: CAIRYTDTQYF

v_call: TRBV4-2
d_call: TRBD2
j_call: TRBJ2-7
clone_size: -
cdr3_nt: TGTGCCAGCAGCCAAGAACTAGCGGGGGTCCCACCCTACGAGCAGTACTTC
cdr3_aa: CASSQELAGVPPYEQYF

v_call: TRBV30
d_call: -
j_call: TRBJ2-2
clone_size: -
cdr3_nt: TGTGCCTGGAGCGCGGGACACAACACCGGGGAGCTGTTTTTT
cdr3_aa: CAWSAGHNTGELFF

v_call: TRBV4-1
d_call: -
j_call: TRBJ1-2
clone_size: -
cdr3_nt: TGCGCCAGCAGCCCTGGGCAGAAGACTTATGGCTACACCTTC
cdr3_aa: CASSPGQKTYGYTF

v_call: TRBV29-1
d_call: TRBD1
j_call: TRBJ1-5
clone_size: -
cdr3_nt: TGCAGCCGCCCCAGGGGGAATCAGCCCCAGCATTTT
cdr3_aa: CSRPRGNQPQHF

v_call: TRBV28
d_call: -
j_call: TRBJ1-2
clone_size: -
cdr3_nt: TGTGCCAGCAGTATTACGACAGAGACTTATGGCTACACCTTC
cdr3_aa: CASSITTETYGYTF

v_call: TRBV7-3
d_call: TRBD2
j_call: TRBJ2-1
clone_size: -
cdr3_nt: TGTGCCAGCAGCCGCATCCCCTCACTAGCGGGGGGCCCCAATGAGCAGTTCTTC
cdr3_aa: CASSRIPSLAGGPNEQFF

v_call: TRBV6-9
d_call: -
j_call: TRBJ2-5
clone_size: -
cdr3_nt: TGTGCCAGCAGTCCACGCGGGGCGGAAGAGACCCAGTACTTC
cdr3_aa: CASSPRGAEETQYF

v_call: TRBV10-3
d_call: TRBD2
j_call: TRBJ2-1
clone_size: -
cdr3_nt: TGTGCCATCAGTGAAGCTAGCGGGGGGGCGAGGGAGCAGTTCTTC
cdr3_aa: CAISEASGGAREQFF

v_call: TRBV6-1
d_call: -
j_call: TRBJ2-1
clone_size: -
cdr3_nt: TGTGCCAGCAGTGGACTGGGACTCCCCTTTGACAATGAGCAGTTCTTC
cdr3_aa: CASSGLGLPFDNEQFF

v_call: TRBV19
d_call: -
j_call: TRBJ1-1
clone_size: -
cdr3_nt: TGTGCCAGTAGTATAGAGAGGGGGGTGAACACTGAAGCTTTCTTT
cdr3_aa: CASSIERGVNTEAFF